A selection of T cell receptor beta chains follows, all from one sample in a study of blood T cell repertoires in COVID-19. Sequencing used immunoSEQ multiplex PCR; TCRdb keeps in-frame clones, though not all of them. Of about 140,000 clones in the sample, about 79% were seen once. Input material: peripheral blood. The receptors derive from a woman older than 75 with active or convalescent COVID-19. The CDR3 runs from the conserved cysteine through the conserved F or W. The D gene is left open where the match is weak. Where a row states a size, it is once, few, many or the class of an expanded clone; other rows omit it.

size | D | J | V | DNA | CDR3
. | TRBD2 | TRBJ2-1 | TRBV5-1 | TGCGCCAGCAGCCCAGGGACTAGCGGGGGGGCGGGCAATGAGCAGTTCTTC | CASSPGTSGGAGNEQFF
. | . | TRBJ1-2 | TRBV5-1 | TGCGCCAGCAGCCCAATATCTCCAACAAGACTAAACTATGGCTACACCTTC | CASSPISPTRLNYGYTF
. | TRBD1 | TRBJ1-1 | TRBV11-2 | TGTGCCAGCAGCTTAGGACAGGGGGCTTGGAACACTGAAGCTTTCTTT | CASSLGQGAWNTEAFF
. | TRBD2 | TRBJ2-1 | TRBV6-6 | TGTGCCAGCAGTCAACTAGCGGGGGGCCAGAGCTCCTACAATGAGCAGTTCTTC | CASSQLAGGQSSYNEQFF
. | TRBD1 | TRBJ2-7 | TRBV5-1 | TGCGCCAGCAGCTTGGTGGGACAGGTCTACGAGCAGTACTTC | CASSLVGQVYEQYF
once | TRBD2 | TRBJ2-3 | TRBV5-1 | TGCGCCAGCAGCTACGCTAATCGGGGGGGCGGAGATACGCAGTATTTT | CASSYANRGGGDTQYF
. | . | TRBJ2-1 | TRBV27 | TGTGCCAGCAGTTTCAGACAGTACAATGAGCAGTTCTTC | CASSFRQYNEQFF
. | TRBD1 | TRBJ1-5 | TRBV4-3 | TGCGCCAGCAGCCAAAGGACAGGCCTCAATCAGCCCCAGCATTTT | CASSQRTGLNQPQHF
once | TRBD1 | TRBJ1-2 | TRBV7-9 | TGTGCCAGCAGCTTAGGACAGGGCCCGAACTATGGCTACACCTTC | CASSLGQGPNYGYTF
. | . | TRBJ2-6 | TRBV4-1 | TGCGCCAGCAGCCAAGGAGCCTCTGGGGCCAACGTCCTGACTTTC | CASSQGASGANVLTF
once | . | TRBJ1-1 | TRBV7-2 | TGTGCCAGCAGCTCGACAGTCCTTCCTGAAGCTTTCTTT | CASSSTVLPEAFF
. | TRBD2 | TRBJ2-7 | TRBV7-9 | TGTGCCAGCACCTGGGAGGGATCCTACGAGCAGTACTTC | CASTWEGSYEQYF
. | TRBD1 | TRBJ2-1 | TRBV10-1 | TGCGCCAGCAGTGGCCTTAACCGGGGGGACAGGGAGGCTGAGCAGTTCTTC | CASSGLNRGDREAEQFF
. | TRBD1 | TRBJ1-1 | TRBV5-1 | TGCGCCAGCAGCTTCGGGACAGGGGTGAACACTGAAGCTTTCTTT | CASSFGTGVNTEAFF
once | TRBD1 | TRBJ2-2 | TRBV3-1/TRBV3-2 | TGTGCCAGCAGCGGAAAGGACAGGGAAATATGGGACACCGGGGAGCTGTTTTTT | CASSGKDREIWDTGELFF
. | . | TRBJ1-6 | TRBV4-2 | TGTGCCAGCAGCTCATCGGGGGATAATTCACCCCTCCACTTT | CASSSSGDNSPLHF
few | TRBD1 | TRBJ1-2 | TRBV19 | TGTGCCAGTGGGCCACGACAGGGGGCTTTAGTGGGCTATGGCTACACCTTC | CASGPRQGALVGYGYTF
few | . | TRBJ1-2 | TRBV28 | TGTGCCAGCAGTTTAAGGGGGAACTATGGCTACACCTTC | CASSLRGNYGYTF
few | . | TRBJ1-1 | TRBV30 | TGTGCCTGGAGAAAGACAGTGAACACTGAAGCTTTCTTT | CAWRKTVNTEAFF
. | . | TRBJ1-2 | TRBV28 | TGTGCCAGCAGTCTCGGCCCGCCAGGCGACTATGGCTACACCTTC | CASSLGPPGDYGYTF
. | TRBD1 | TRBJ1-4 | TRBV5-3 | TGTGCCAGAAGCCAACGTGGACAGGGCGGAAGGAGAACTAATGAAAAACTGTTTTTT | CARSQRGQGGRRTNEKLFF
. | TRBD1 | TRBJ2-7 | TRBV6-1 | TGTGCCAGCAGTGAGTGGACAGGGTCCTACGAGCAGTACTTC | CASSEWTGSYEQYF
. | . | TRBJ1-2 | TRBV19 | TGTGCCAGCCACGACAGGCCAGGGGGCTACACCTTC | CASHDRPGGYTF
. | . | TRBJ2-3 | TRBV28 | TGTGCCAGCAGTTTAGGGGGACAAGGGGAAGATACGCAGTATTTT | CASSLGGQGEDTQYF